This T cell receptor beta chain emerged from a study of cytomegalovirus exposure and HLA in healthy donors. Regarding the study as a whole: Earlier results showed most TCR beta V segments being productive about 87% or about 30% of the time.

This clone was seen a handful of times. The antigen remains undetermined. This CDR3 is 13 amino acids long. The V and J ends lost 4 bases and 7 bases respectively, with 13 bases between them. Looked up from germline, CDR1 is MNHEY and CDR2 is SMNVEV (reference sequence). Both 60 Vbeta primers and 13 Jbeta primers went into the PCR. Method: immunoSEQ multiplex PCR; TCRdb's copy keeps in-frame clones and lacks some. The data show 200,000 to 250,000 clones, nearly 80% seen once. What was sequenced was PBMCs. V is TRBV27 and J is TRBJ1-1; tentative D call: TRBD1 (6 bases). This clonotype was obtained from a man aged 18 to 30 in good health and CMV-seronegative. CDR3 DNA: TGTGCCAGCAGTTCCCTGAGAGGGGGTGAAGCTTTCTTT. This sequence encodes CASSSLRGGEAFF.